These 6 T cell receptor beta chains came from one sample sequenced in a study of blood T cell repertoires in COVID-19. Generated by immunoSEQ multiplex PCR, the TCRdb table keeps only in-frame clones and is missing some. This table has around 270,000 clones, over 75% appearing once. Sample: peripheral blood. All receptors come from a human donor with COVID-19, enrolled during active disease. The donor label of this sample is uncertain.

This chain connects TRBV28 to TRBJ1-1; a weak D match, TRBD1 (6 bases). Trimming took 5 bases from V and 4 from J, leaving 17 bases between them. This CDR3 has 15 amino acids. Per the germline V gene, CDR1 is MDHEN and CDR2 is SYDVKM. The CDR3 region has the DNA TGTGCCAGCAGTGTTTTAACAGGGCTAGCCACTGAAGCTTTCTTT. Its translation: CASSVLTGLATEAFF. Full variable domain (remainder filled in from reference TRBV28 and TRBJ1-1): DVKVTQSSRYLVKRTGEKVFLECVQDMDHENMFWYRQDPGLGLRLIYFSYDVKMKEKGDIPEGYSVSREKKERFSLILESASTNQTSMYLCASSVLTGLATEAFFGQGTRLTVV.

The chain combines TRBV10-3 with TRBJ1-1; D gene uncertain. Trimming shortened V by 4 bases and J by 0 bases, and 15 bases separated the two germline ends. The V gene's germline CDR1 is ENHRY and CDR2 SYGVKD. The CDR3 loop spans 16 amino acids. The CDR3 DNA sequence: TGTGCCATCAGTGTACCGGGATCTAGCATGAACACTGAAGCTTTCTTT. This translates into CAISVPGSSMNTEAFF.

The V call is TRBV30, the J call TRBJ1-1; D remains unclear. Germline V gene sequence: CDR1 GTSNPN, CDR2 SVGIG (reference sequence). The CDR3 length is 14 residues. The ends were cut back, 0 bases at V and 0 bases at J, with 8 bases in the middle. CDR3 amino acids: CAWSVRSVNTEAFF. In DNA, the CDR3 is TGTGCCTGGAGTGTACGGTCGGTGAACACTGAAGCTTTCTTT.

The chain couples TRBV9 to TRBJ1-1; a possible D gene is TRBD1 (5 bases). Trimming left V 3 bases short and J 5 bases short, with 14 bases between. The CDR3 contains 14 residues. Germline V CDR1 and CDR2: SGDLS, YYNGEE. CDR3 DNA: TGTGCCAGCAGCGCTGGGCCAGGGAATACTGAAGCTTTCTTT. Translation: CASSAGPGNTEAFF. The whole variable domain, filled in from reference TRBV9 and TRBJ1-1, reads DSGVTQTPKHLITATGQRVTLRCSPRSGDLSVYWYQQSLDQGLQFLIQYYNGEERAKGNILERFSAQQFPDLHSELNLSSLELGDSALYFCASSAGPGNTEAFFGQGTRLTVV.

The V and J genes are TRBV3-1 (or the pseudogene TRBV3-2) and TRBJ2-5; D perhaps matches TRBD1 (6 bases). CDR1 LGHDT and CDR2 YNNKEL come from the germline V gene (reference sequence). V was pared by 4 bases and J by 2 bases, with 11 bases between. CDR3 length equals 14 residues. The CDR3 nucleotides read TGTGCCAGCAGCCGGCGACAGGCACAAGAGACCCAGTACTTC. Protein sequence: CASSRRQAQETQYF.

The chain couples TRBV5-4 to TRBJ1-5, with D possibly being TRBD1 (5 bases). V was cut by 4 bases and J by 5 bases, with 10 bases left in between. Germline V gene data show CDR1 as SGHNT and CDR2 as YYREEE (reference sequence). The CDR3 length is 13 residues. CDR3 DNA: TGTGCCAGCAGCCATGACAGTGATCAGCCCCAGCATTTT. It specifies CASSHDSDQPQHF.